The text below deals with one T cell receptor beta chain. What it binds is not known. The entry originates in a study of blood T cells in healthy people across ages. Study-wide points: Diversity estimated from one million T cells was considered an underestimate.

Then a second PCR, running about 6 to 12 cycles, was carried out with a sample-barcoded 5' primer and a J-beta primer mix. Each TCR beta cDNA got a 12-nucleotide random molecular identifier. MiXCR, run by TCRdb on the 5' RACE reads, gives a single entry per CDR3 protein. The repertoire includes around 600,000 distinct CDR3 sequences, more than 45% of them detected once, and around 25% sits in the top ten. Trimming stripped 1 base from V and 9 bases from J, with 10 bases between. Germline CDR1 reads LGHDT; CDR2 reads YNNKEL (reference sequence). The CDR3 extends over 14 amino acids. Sequenced: blood. The rearrangement joins TRBV3-1 to TRBJ1-6; no clear D. This sequence was found in an elderly man in good health. The CDR3 DNA is TGTGCCAGCAGCCAAGGGAACGCTGGTTCACCCCTCCACTTT. It yields the protein CASSQGNAGSPLHF.